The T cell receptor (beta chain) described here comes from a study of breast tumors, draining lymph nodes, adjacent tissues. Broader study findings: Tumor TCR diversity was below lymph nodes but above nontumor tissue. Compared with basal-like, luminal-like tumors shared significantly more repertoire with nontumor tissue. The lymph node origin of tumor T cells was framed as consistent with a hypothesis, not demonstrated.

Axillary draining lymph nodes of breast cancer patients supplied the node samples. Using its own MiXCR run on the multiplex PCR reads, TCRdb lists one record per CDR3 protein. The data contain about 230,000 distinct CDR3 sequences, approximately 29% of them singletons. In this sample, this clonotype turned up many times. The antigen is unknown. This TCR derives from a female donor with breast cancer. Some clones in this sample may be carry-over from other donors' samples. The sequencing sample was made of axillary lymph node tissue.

CDR3 protein: CASSEPGSTGRANEKLFF. CDR3 nucleotides: TGTGCCAGCAGTGAGCCCGGATCGACAGGGCGGGCTAATGAAAAACTGTTTTTT. This chain connects TRBV6-1 to TRBJ1-4; TRBD1 matches 7 bases. Per the germline V gene, CDR1 is MNHNS and CDR2 is SASEGT. V shed 3 bases, J shed 3 bases, and the junction held 13 bases outside the gene matches. CDR3 length equals 18 residues.